This is a list of T cell receptor beta chains from one sample in a study of cytomegalovirus exposure and HLA in healthy donors. The data were produced by immunoSEQ multiplex PCR, yet TCRdb's version contains in-frame clones alone and is incomplete. This sample has roughly 50,000 clones, with 93% found just once. Sequenced: PBMCs. The receptors shown here come from a woman aged 18-30 years in good health and CMV-seropositive. The CDR3 runs from the conserved cysteine through the conserved F or W. The D gene is left open where the match is weak. Clone size appears in some rows only: once, few, many, or a class for an expanded clone.

cdr3_aa cdr3_nt d_call j_call clone_size v_call
CASTPKGQLPSTNTGELFF TGTGCCAGCACCCCGAAGGGACAGCTCCCCTCAACGAACACCGGGGAGCTGTTTTTT TRBD1 TRBJ2-2 - TRBV5-5
CASSLDFGSYEQYF TGCGCCAGCAGCTTGGATTTCGGGAGCTACGAGCAGTACTTC - TRBJ2-7 - TRBV5-1
CASSEPVGQGTDTQYF TGTGCCAGCAGTGAACCCGTGGGACAGGGCACAGATACGCAGTATTTT TRBD1 TRBJ2-3 - TRBV6-1
CAISEGGKPYEQYF TGTGCCATCAGTGAAGGGGGAAAACCCTACGAGCAGTACTTC - TRBJ2-7 - TRBV10-3
CASSSRQIPYNEQFF TGTGCCAGCAGCTCAAGACAAATACCCTACAATGAGCAGTTCTTC - TRBJ2-1 - TRBV7-9
CASLDRAYEQYF TGTGCCAGTCTGGACAGGGCCTACGAGCAGTACTTC TRBD1 TRBJ2-7 once TRBV28
CASSLQGSDEQYF TGTGCCAGCAGCTTACAGGGCTCAGACGAGCAGTACTTC - TRBJ2-7 - TRBV7-9
CASKKQEGTEAFF TGTGCCAGCAAAAAGCAGGAGGGGACTGAAGCTTTCTTT - TRBJ1-1 - TRBV14
CASYTTGGRVYTGELFF TGTGCCAGTTATACTACAGGGGGCAGGGTGTACACCGGGGAGCTGTTTTTT - TRBJ2-2 - TRBV21-1
CASSSYQETQYF TGTGCCAGCAGTTCATACCAAGAGACCCAGTACTTC - TRBJ2-5 - TRBV7-9
CATSRGAGGYTF TGTGCCACCAGCAGGGGAGCGGGGGGCTACACCTTC - TRBJ1-2 - TRBV15
CASSARRGGYNEQFF TGTGCCAGCAGCGCGAGACGGGGAGGTTACAATGAGCAGTTCTTC - TRBJ2-1 once TRBV7-8
CASSLSRQGGGGNTIYF TGTGCCAGCAGCTTATCCCGACAGGGAGGAGGTGGAAACACCATATATTTT TRBD1 TRBJ1-3 - TRBV7-6
CASSLESRRGGETQYF TGTGCCAGCAGCTTGGAATCCCGAAGGGGTGGAGAGACCCAGTACTTC - TRBJ2-5 - TRBV5-4
CASSLEGQVYNEQFF TGCGCCAGCAGCTTGGAGGGACAGGTATACAATGAGCAGTTCTTC TRBD1 TRBJ2-1 - TRBV5-1
CASSLDGGRNEQFF TGTGCCAGCAGCTTAGATGGCGGGCGCAATGAGCAGTTCTTC - TRBJ2-1 - TRBV7-6
CASMGPGMNTEAFF TGTGCCAGCATGGGTCCGGGGATGAACACTGAAGCTTTCTTT - TRBJ1-1 once TRBV6-6
CASSLQPSTDTQYF TGCGCCAGCAGCTTACAACCTAGCACAGATACGCAGTATTTT - TRBJ2-3 - TRBV5-1
CASSDREREPQHF TGTGCCAGTAGTGACAGGGAGAGGGAGCCCCAGCATTTT TRBD1 TRBJ1-5 - TRBV19
CASSLGGSGYGYTF TGTGCCAGCAGTTTAGGGGGGTCAGGGTATGGCTACACCTTC - TRBJ1-2 - TRBV28
CASSQLISTGTGQYEQFF TGTGCCAGCAGCCAGCTTATATCCACCGGGACAGGACAATATGAGCAGTTCTTC TRBD1 TRBJ2-1 - TRBV7-9
CSASVRGQFF TGCAGTGCTAGTGTTCGAGGGCAGTTCTTC - TRBJ2-1 once TRBV20-1
CASSRIPSLGGASYNEQFF TGTGCCAGCAGCAGGATACCTAGTCTTGGTGGGGCCTCCTACAATGAGCAGTTCTTC - TRBJ2-1 - TRBV27
CASSYGHTEAFF TGTGCCAGCAGTTACGGGCACACTGAAGCTTTCTTT - TRBJ1-1 once TRBV6-5